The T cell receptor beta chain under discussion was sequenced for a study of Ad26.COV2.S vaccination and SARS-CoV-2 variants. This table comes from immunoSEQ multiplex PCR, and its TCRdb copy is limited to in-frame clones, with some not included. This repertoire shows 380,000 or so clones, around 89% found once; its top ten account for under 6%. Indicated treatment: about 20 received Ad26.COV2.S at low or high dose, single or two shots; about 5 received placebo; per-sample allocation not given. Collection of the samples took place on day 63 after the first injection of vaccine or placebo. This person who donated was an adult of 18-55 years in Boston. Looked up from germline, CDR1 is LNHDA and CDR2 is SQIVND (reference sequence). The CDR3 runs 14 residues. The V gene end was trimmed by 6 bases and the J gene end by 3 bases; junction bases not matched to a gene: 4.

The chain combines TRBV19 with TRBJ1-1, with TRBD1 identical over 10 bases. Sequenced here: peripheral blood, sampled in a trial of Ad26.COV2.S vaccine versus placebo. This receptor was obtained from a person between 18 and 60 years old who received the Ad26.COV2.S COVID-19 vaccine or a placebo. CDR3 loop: CASSTGQGYTEAFF. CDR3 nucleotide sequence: TGTGCCAGTAGCACGGGACAGGGGTACACTGAAGCTTTCTTT.